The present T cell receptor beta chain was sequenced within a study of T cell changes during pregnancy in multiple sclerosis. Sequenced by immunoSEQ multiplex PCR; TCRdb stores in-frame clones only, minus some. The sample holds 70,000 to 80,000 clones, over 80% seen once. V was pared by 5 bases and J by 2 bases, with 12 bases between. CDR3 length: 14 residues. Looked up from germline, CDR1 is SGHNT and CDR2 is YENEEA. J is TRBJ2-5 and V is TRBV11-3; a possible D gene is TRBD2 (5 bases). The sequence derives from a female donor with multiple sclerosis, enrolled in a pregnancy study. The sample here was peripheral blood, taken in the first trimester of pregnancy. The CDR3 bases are TGTGCCAGCAGCCTAGGAGGCATTCAAGAGACCCAGTACTTC. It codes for CASSLGGIQETQYF. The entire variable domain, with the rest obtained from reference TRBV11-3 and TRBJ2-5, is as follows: EAGVVQSPRYKIIEKKQPVAFWCNPISGHNTLYWYLQNLGQGPELLIRYENEEAVDDSQLPKDRFSAERLKGVDSTLKIQPAELGDSAVYLCASSLGGIQETQYFGPGTRLLVL.